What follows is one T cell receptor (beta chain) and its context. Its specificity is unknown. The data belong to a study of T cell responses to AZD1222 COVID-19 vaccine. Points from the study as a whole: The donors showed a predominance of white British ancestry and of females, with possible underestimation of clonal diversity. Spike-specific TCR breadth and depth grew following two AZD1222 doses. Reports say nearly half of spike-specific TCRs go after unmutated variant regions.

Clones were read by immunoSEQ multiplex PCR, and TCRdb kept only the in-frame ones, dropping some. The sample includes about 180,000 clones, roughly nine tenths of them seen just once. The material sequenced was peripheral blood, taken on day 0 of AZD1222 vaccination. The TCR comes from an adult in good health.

In DNA, the CDR3 is TGCGCCAGCAGCCAAGTAGAGGGGACCTGGGGGGACTATGGCTACACCTTC. Translated: CASSQVEGTWGDYGYTF. V usage is TRBV4-3 and J usage is TRBJ1-2; a possible D gene is TRBD1 (5 bases). CDR1 and CDR2 (germline): LGHNA, YSLEER. The CDR3 sequence is 17 residues long. Trimming pared 1 base from V and 3 bases from J, leaving 18 bases between.